This note documents a single T cell receptor (beta chain) sequence. Antigen: not known. Germline lookup yields CDR1 LNHNV and CDR2 YYDKDF (reference sequence). V was clipped by 0 bases and J by 2 bases, with 5 bases between them. The CDR3 is 13 amino acids. This sample was taken from a study of shared clonotypes between healthy human individuals. Study information: Donors had three CD4 naive, three CD4 memory, two CD8 naive and one CD8 memory plate apiece. Study results and limitations: Non-shared clonotypes had lower generation probabilities than clonotypes shared by all four sorted-subset donors.

The study drew its donors from healthy HIV-negative adults without recent acute infections or vaccinations. Authors' data handling: ImmunoSEQ supplied junction-only sequences lacking quality scores, so filtering was different. The table came from immunoSEQ multiplex PCR; TCRdb's copy has only in-frame clones and leaves some out. V, J and clone size derive from that table, while D and trimming were established from the DNA sequence. The sample records 950,000 to 1,300,000 clones, about three quarters being singletons. Sequencing was performed on memory CD4+ T cells sorted from blood. Subset indicated: CD45RA-negative fraction. The chain employs TRBV15 and TRBJ2-7; D remains unclear. The clonotype comes from a man between 18 and 29 years old in good health. CDR3 in DNA: TGTGCCACCAGCAGAGATCGGACCTACGAGCAGTACTTC. Its protein is CATSRDRTYEQYF.